These 31 T cell receptor beta chains share one sample of origin, sequenced in a study of blood T cell repertoires in COVID-19. Libraries were prepared by immunoSEQ multiplex PCR; TCRdb keeps only in-frame clonotypes and omits some of them. The sample lists over 45,000 clones, over 75% seen once, with around 5.5% in the top ten. The source material was peripheral blood. Receptors were obtained from a man older than 75 in a cohort sampled during active COVID-19.

This rearrangement joins TRBV6-5 to TRBJ2-2, with a tentative D call TRBD1 (7 bases). This CDR3 comprises 15 residues. The germline gives CDR1 MNHEY, CDR2 SVGAGI. The V gene lost 5 bases and the J gene lost 5 bases, with 15 bases spanning the gap. This CDR3 is CASSPQGGGTGELFF. As DNA, the CDR3 is TGTGCCAGCAGTCCGCAGGGGGGAGGTACCGGGGAGCTGTTTTTT.

The V call is TRBV4-3, the J call TRBJ2-2; D might be TRBD1 (6 bases). V lost 0 bases and J lost 0, with 11 bases in between. Germline V gene sequence: CDR1 LGHNA, CDR2 YSLEER. The CDR3 length is 17 residues. The DNA for the CDR3 is TGCGCCAGCAGCCAAGATCGAGGGGGAGCGAACACCGGGGAGCTGTTTTTT. It encodes CASSQDRGGANTGELFF.

This clone has just one count. The V and J genes are TRBV2 and TRBJ2-2; 7 positions match TRBD2. The CDR3 totals 15 residues. From germline, CDR1 is SNHLY and CDR2 FYNNEI. Losses at the gene ends were 5 bases for V and 6 bases for J; bases not matched to a gene: 9. CDR3: CASSPLAGGAGELFF. CDR3 bases: TGTGCCAGCAGTCCCTTAGCGGGCGGGGCCGGGGAGCTGTTTTTT.

This clone was observed a few times. V and J are TRBV30 and TRBJ1-5; 9 nucleotides line up with TRBD1. The CDR3 has 15 amino acids. V lost 3 bases to trimming and J lost 1 base; unmatched junction nucleotides: 4. Germline assignment: CDR1 GTSNPN and CDR2 SVGIG (reference sequence). The CDR3 DNA sequence: TGTGCCTGGAGGGACGGGACAGGGAGCAATCAGCCCCAGCATTTT. Its protein product is CAWRDGTGSNQPQHF. Looking up the rest from reference TRBV30 and TRBJ1-5 gives the full variable domain: SQTIHQWPATLVQPVGSPLSLECTVEGTSNPNLYWYRQAAGRGLQLLFYSVGIGQISSEVPQNLSASRPQDRQFILSSKKLLLSDSGFYLCAWRDGTGSNQPQHFGDGTRLSIL.

V gene TRBV24-1 combines with J gene TRBJ2-3; TRBD1 is a possible D gene (6 bases). Trimming cost V 0 bases and J 8 bases, with 8 bases left between them. This CDR3 has 13 amino acids. CDR1 is KGHDR and CDR2 is SFDVKD in the germline V gene. The DNA for the CDR3 is TGTGCCACCAGTGATTTGGGACAGCTTACGCAGTATTTT. This encodes CATSDLGQLTQYF.

This CDR3 is CASSSQQGPEGELFF. The CDR3 coding sequence is TGTGCCAGCAGCTCGCAACAGGGGCCGGAGGGCGAACTGTTTTTT. The rearrangement uses TRBV5-4 and TRBJ1-4, with 7 bases fitting TRBD1. This CDR3 is built from 15 residues. Germline CDR1 reads SGHNT; CDR2 reads YYREEE (reference sequence). The J segment lost 12 bases and the V segment lost 3 bases, leaving 14 bases of the junction unmatched.

The rearrangement joins TRBV11-1 to TRBJ2-3; 7 bases are shared with TRBD2. J lost 2 bases, V lost 2 bases, and 4 bases had no gene match. Looked up from germline, CDR1 is SGHAT and CDR2 is FQDESV (reference sequence). The length of the CDR3 is 15 residues. The chain's CDR3 is CASSLYGGNTDTQYF. CDR3 nucleotides: TGTGCCAGCAGCTTATACGGGGGGAACACAGATACGCAGTATTTT. Together with reference TRBV11-1 and TRBJ2-3, the CDR3 gives the full variable domain: EAEVAQSPRYKITEKSQAVAFWCDPISGHATLYWYRQILGQGPELLVQFQDESVVDDSQLPKDRFSAERLKGVDSTLKIQPAELGDSAMYLCASSLYGGNTDTQYFGPGTRLTVL.

The chain joins TRBV11-3 to TRBJ2-1; 8 nucleotides match TRBD2. This CDR3 comprises 16 residues. Trimming at V came to 4 bases and at J to 5 bases, leaving 10 bases not matched to a gene. Germline lookup yields CDR1 SGHNT and CDR2 YENEEA. The CDR3 here is CASSSQAGVQNNEQFF. For the CDR3, the DNA is TGTGCCAGCAGCTCACAAGCGGGGGTCCAAAACAATGAGCAGTTCTTC.

The chain recombines TRBV3-1 (or the pseudogene TRBV3-2) with TRBJ2-5; TRBD2 matches 14 bases. The length of the CDR3 is 15 residues. Germline V gene data show CDR1 as LGHDT and CDR2 as YNNKEL (reference sequence). Unmatched junction bases numbered 1, after V lost 3 bases and J lost 4 bases. CDR3 sequence (DNA): TGTGCCAGCAGCCATGGACTAGCGGGAGGAGAGACCCAGTACTTC. Its protein product is CASSHGLAGGETQYF.

The V call is TRBV20-1, the J call TRBJ1-1; D is ambiguous. Per the germline V gene, CDR1 is DFQATT and CDR2 is SNEGSKA (reference sequence). The CDR3 is made up of 11 amino acids. Deletions cut 6 bases from V and 4 bases from J, with 9 bases between. CDR3 sequence (DNA): TGCAGTGCGCGGGGTCGCACTGAAGCTTTCTTT. Translated: CSARGRTEAFF.

This chain links TRBV28 with TRBJ1-5; D perhaps matches TRBD1 (6 bases). Germline V CDR1 and CDR2: MDHEN, SYDVKM. There are 12 residues in the CDR3. With 5 bases removed from V and 5 bases from J, the gap between germline ends came to 7 bases. The CDR3 DNA is TGTGCCAGCAGTCGGACAGATCAGCCCCAGCATTTT. It translates to CASSRTDQPQHF.

The chain employs TRBV4-2 and TRBJ1-1; tentative D call: TRBD1 (6 bases). The V gene's germline CDR1 is LGHNA and CDR2 YNFKEQ. This CDR3 is 16 amino acids long. The ends were cut back, 1 base at V and 2 bases at J, with 14 bases in the middle. The CDR3 region has the DNA TGTGCCAGCAGCCAAGGACTATTGGGGACAAACACTGAAGCTTTCTTT. This gives the protein CASSQGLLGTNTEAFF.

The chain recombines TRBV18 with TRBJ1-2, with 7 bases matching TRBD1. Germline V gene lookup returns CDR1 KGHSH and CDR2 LQKENI. V was pared by 6 bases and J by 5 bases, with 18 bases of the junction left unmatched. The CDR3 runs to 17 residues. The CDR3 coding sequence is TGTGCCAGCTCCCGAAGCGGAGGACAGGTTGATCAGTATGGCTACACCTTC. Its translation is CASSRSGGQVDQYGYTF.

The chain combines TRBV30 with TRBJ1-6; maybe TRBD1 (5 bases). The CDR3 totals 15 residues. CDR1 is GTSNPN and CDR2 is SVGIG in the germline V gene (reference sequence). V dropped 0 bases and J dropped 7 bases, with 13 bases sitting between them. For the CDR3, the DNA is TGTGCCTGGAGTGTACTACAGGCTCACAATTCACCCCTCCACTTT. It encodes CAWSVLQAHNSPLHF.

The V call is TRBV6-4, the J call TRBJ2-3; TRBD2 aligns across 11 bases. Germline loops: CDR1 MRHNA, CDR2 SNTAGT. J was trimmed by 4 bases and V by 5 bases; bases with no gene match: 8. The CDR3 totals 16 residues. Here the CDR3 reads CASSFSGGVISDTQYF. The CDR3 DNA sequence: TGTGCCAGCAGTTTTAGCGGGGGGGTTATCTCAGATACGCAGTATTTT.

In regard to this clone: The sample carries other DNA sequences with the same CDR3. V gene TRBV19 combines with J gene TRBJ2-2, with 8 nucleotides matching TRBD1. The CDR3 extends over 14 amino acids. J was trimmed by 4 bases and V by 5 bases; bases with no gene match: 3. In germline, CDR1 is LNHDA, CDR2 SQIVND (reference sequence). Written as DNA, the CDR3 is TGTGCCAGTAGTCAGGGGGCTTTCACCGGGGAGCTGTTTTTT. Translating gives CASSQGAFTGELFF.

This clone was counted at least ten times. This chain links TRBV7-2 with TRBJ2-5; unclear D gene. V dropped 7 bases and J dropped 7 bases, with 13 bases sitting between them. The germline V gene encodes CDR1 SGHTA and CDR2 FQGNSA. This CDR3 comprises 12 residues. CDR3 residues: CASTRESGTQYF. CDR3 in DNA: TGTGCCAGCACGCGCGAGTCGGGGACCCAGTACTTC.

The CDR3 DNA is TGCAGTGCTAGTAGACAGGACGATTCACCCCTCCACTTT. It yields the protein CSASRQDDSPLHF. V gene TRBV20-1 combines with J gene TRBJ1-6, with a tentative D call TRBD1 (6 bases). With 3 bases removed from V and 8 bases from J, the gap between germline ends came to 11 bases. The CDR3 contains 13 residues. Germline CDR1 and CDR2: DFQATT and SNEGSKA (reference sequence).

V gene TRBV11-2 combines with J gene TRBJ2-1; D uncertain. Germline V gene data show CDR1 as SGHAT and CDR2 as FQNNGV. Trimming removed 0 bases at V and 2 bases at J, with 8 bases between. The CDR3 runs 15 residues. The CDR3 nucleotides are TGTGCCAGCAGCTTAGAGGCCCTCGCCTACAATGAGCAGTTCTTC. Its translation: CASSLEALAYNEQFF. The full variable domain, rest sourced from reference TRBV11-2 and TRBJ2-1, is EAGVAQSPRYKIIEKRQSVAFWCNPISGHATLYWYQQILGQGPKLLIQFQNNGVVDDSQLPKDRFSAERLKGVDSTLKIQPAKLEDSAVYLCASSLEALAYNEQFFGPGTRLTVL.

The DNA for the CDR3 is TGCGCCAGCAGCCAAGATCCCCTAGCGGGGGCCCGCGCGCAGTATTTT. Protein product: CASSQDPLAGARAQYF. J is TRBJ2-3 and V is TRBV4-1, with 10 bases lining up with TRBD2. CDR3 length: 16 residues. V dropped 0 bases and J dropped 10; count of bases not matched to a gene: 10. CDR1 and CDR2 (germline): MGHRA, YSYEKL.

This rearrangement joins TRBV4-2 to TRBJ2-3; TRBD2 is a possible D gene (6 bases). The CDR3 consists of 16 residues. Trimming removed 0 bases at V and 0 bases at J, with 10 bases between. CDR1 LGHNA and CDR2 YNFKEQ come from the germline V gene. The CDR3 DNA reads TGTGCCAGCAGCCAAGATGGGCTAGCGAGCACAGATACGCAGTATTTT. Its protein product is CASSQDGLASTDTQYF.

The chain joins TRBV12-5 to TRBJ1-5; 8 bases are shared with TRBD1. This CDR3 is 14 amino acids long. Germline CDR1 reads LGHNT; CDR2 reads FRNRAP. With V trimmed by 4 bases and J by 3 bases, 2 bases remained unmatched. The CDR3: CASGSTGDNQPQHF. The CDR3 coding sequence is TGTGCTAGTGGTTCGACAGGGGACAATCAGCCCCAGCATTTT.

This clone was detected a few times. The chain is built from TRBV19 and TRBJ1-6; no definite D call. Germline V lookup: CDR1 LNHDA, CDR2 SQIVND (reference sequence). V dropped 3 bases and J dropped 8 bases, with 11 bases sitting between them. CDR3 length: 14 amino acids. The CDR3 DNA is TGTGCCAGTAGTATCGCGGGATACGATTCACCCCTCCACTTT. Amino acid sequence: CASSIAGYDSPLHF. The full variable domain, completed using reference TRBV19 and TRBJ1-6, is DGGITQSPKYLFRKEGQNVTLSCEQNLNHDAMYWYRQDPGQGLRLIYYSQIVNDFQKGDIAEGYSVSREKKESFPLTVTSAQKNPTAFYLCASSIAGYDSPLHFGNGTRLTVT.

The rearrangement uses TRBV9 and TRBJ2-2; 7 bases match TRBD1. CDR1 and CDR2 from the germline V gene are SGDLS and YYNGEE. The CDR3 covers 17 residues. Trimming removed 0 bases from V and 0 bases from J; junction bases left unmatched: 5. DNA of the CDR3: TGTGCCAGCAGCGTAGATTCAGGGGGATCGAACACCGGGGAGCTGTTTTTT. Translated, it gives CASSVDSGGSNTGELFF.

This clone was observed a single time. This chain connects TRBV30 to TRBJ1-2; 8 positions agree with TRBD1. After removal of 3 bases from V and 7 bases from J, the junction contained 7 bases not matched to a gene. The CDR3 is 13 amino acids. Germline CDR1 GTSNPN, CDR2 SVGIG (reference sequence). The CDR3 nucleotides read TGTGCCTGGAGGGCCCAGGGGGCAGGTGGCTACACCTTC. Translated: CAWRAQGAGGYTF. Complete variable domain (other parts from reference TRBV30 and TRBJ1-2): SQTIHQWPATLVQPVGSPLSLECTVEGTSNPNLYWYRQAAGRGLQLLFYSVGIGQISSEVPQNLSASRPQDRQFILSSKKLLLSDSGFYLCAWRAQGAGGYTFGSGTRLTVV.

The rearrangement links TRBV10-3 to TRBJ1-3; 8 bases map to TRBD1. With V trimmed by 10 bases and J by 3 bases, 8 bases remained unmatched. This CDR3 spans 14 amino acids. Germline loops: CDR1 ENHRY, CDR2 SYGVKD. As DNA, the CDR3 is TGTGCCACCCGCCGGACAGGGAATGGAAACACCATATATTTT. Protein product: CATRRTGNGNTIYF.

V and J are TRBV5-1 and TRBJ2-3, with D unclear. The CDR3 runs to 15 residues. Germline-derived CDR1 and CDR2 are SGHRS and YFSETQ. V dropped 4 bases and J dropped 0 bases, with 12 bases sitting between them. CDR3 bases: TGCGCCAGCAGCACGGTCGCGGAAAGCACAGATACGCAGTATTTT. The encoded protein is CASSTVAESTDTQYF.

The chain links TRBV5-1 to TRBJ2-5; 8 nucleotides match TRBD1. V gave up 3 bases and J gave up 5 bases; unmatched junction bases: 9. This CDR3 region has 15 residues. The germline gives CDR1 SGHRS, CDR2 YFSETQ. The CDR3: CASSSGTGFFETQYF. CDR3 DNA sequence: TGCGCCAGCAGCTCCGGGACAGGTTTTTTCGAGACCCAGTACTTC. The complete variable domain, with remaining parts taken from reference TRBV5-1 and TRBJ2-5, reads KAGVTQTPRYLIKTRGQQVTLSCSPISGHRSVSWYQQTPGQGLQFLFEYFSETQRNKGNFPGRFSGRQFSNSRSEMNVSTLELGDSALYLCASSSGTGFFETQYFGPGTRLLVL.

The chain recombines TRBV10-3 with TRBJ1-1, with unresolved D. The CDR3 spans 15 residues. The germline V and J ends were trimmed by 2 bases and 1 base, with 11 bases remaining between them. Germline V lookup: CDR1 ENHRY, CDR2 SYGVKD. Here the CDR3 DNA reads TGTGCCATCAGTGAGAAGAGTACTGGGAACACTGAAGCTTTCTTT. Protein product: CAISEKSTGNTEAFF.

The chain employs TRBV5-6 and TRBJ1-6; D not resolved. Germline assignment: CDR1 SGHDT and CDR2 YYEEEE. With 0 bases removed from V and 16 bases from J, the gap between germline ends came to 20 bases. The CDR3 consists of 15 residues. CDR3 amino acids: CASSLDGSSWRALHF. The CDR3 DNA sequence: TGTGCCAGCAGCTTGGATGGCTCTTCCTGGAGGGCGCTCCACTTT.

The chain is built from TRBV14 and TRBJ1-1; D gene ambiguous. The CDR3 has 18 amino acids. The ends were cut back, 3 bases at V and 4 bases at J, with 24 bases in the middle. Germline assignment: CDR1 SGHDN and CDR2 FVKESK. CDR3 nucleotide sequence: TGTGCCAGCAGCCAGGCCGGTTTAAGGCGGCTCTTTGTCACTGAAGCTTTCTTT. It is translated as CASSQAGLRRLFVTEAFF.